This T cell receptor beta chain was retrieved from a study of early T cells in non-severe SARS-CoV-2 infection. On the study more broadly: Sequencing input comprised bulk RNA from unsorted whole blood; chain pairing was not available.

Individual cDNA molecules received unique molecular identifiers. Using its own MiXCR run on the 5' RACE reads, TCRdb lists one record per CDR3 protein. The data show approximately 98,000 distinct CDR3 sequences, 9.5% to 13% seen once. The V gene's germline CDR1 is ENHRY and CDR2 SYGVKD. With 6 bases removed from V and 0 bases from J, the gap between germline ends came to 2 bases. The CDR3 spans 11 residues. Note on this clonotype: Its cognate antigen is unknown.

General study results and limits: Anti-spike CD8 responses were favored in VDJdb matching, and private and CD4 specificities were missed.

The TCR sequence derives from an adult who was a healthcare worker with PCR-confirmed SARS-CoV-2 infection or an uninfected control (not recorded which). The sample taken for sequencing was whole blood. The chain links TRBV10-3 to TRBJ2-5; no clear D gene. CDR3 nucleotides: TGTGCCATCAGAGACCAAGAGACCCAGTACTTC. Protein sequence: CAIRDQETQYF.